What follows are 28 T cell receptor beta chains derived from one specimen sequenced in a study of blood T cell repertoires in COVID-19. Clones were read by immunoSEQ multiplex PCR, and TCRdb kept only the in-frame ones, dropping some. This sample has about 120,000 clones; 70% to 90% occur once, and the top ten carry about a tenth. The sample taken for sequencing was peripheral blood. Receptors were obtained from a man aged 50 to 59 with acute or convalescent COVID-19.

V gene TRBV27 combines with J gene TRBJ1-2; 7 bases match TRBD1. The CDR3 sequence is 15 residues long. Germline CDR1 reads MNHEY; CDR2 reads SMNVEV (reference sequence). V was clipped by 2 bases and J by 7 bases; unmatched bases: 10. The CDR3 here is CASSLTPTGFAGYTF. The CDR3 nucleotides read TGTGCCAGCAGTTTAACCCCGACAGGGTTTGCTGGCTACACCTTC.

The chain uses TRBV11-2 and TRBJ2-1; TRBD2 aligns across 14 bases. The CDR3 runs to 14 residues. Germline trimming cut 6 bases from V and 11 bases from J; bases unmatched to any gene: 6. CDR1 is SGHAT and CDR2 is FQNNGV in the germline V gene. The chain's CDR3 is CASSGGLAGAQQFF. The CDR3 DNA sequence: TGTGCCAGCAGTGGGGGACTAGCGGGGGCCCAGCAGTTCTTC.

The rearrangement links TRBV6-4 to TRBJ2-3, with 14 bases fitting TRBD2. This CDR3 comprises 15 residues. Germline values: CDR1 MRHNA, CDR2 SNTAGT. Trimming took 4 bases from V and 8 from J; bases not matched to a gene: 5. The CDR3 DNA reads as TGTGCCAGCAGTGCGACTAGCGGGGGGGAGAGTACGCAGTATTTT. Translating gives CASSATSGGESTQYF.

The genes are TRBV9 and TRBJ1-1, with 10 bases lining up with TRBD1. CDR1 and CDR2 (germline): SGDLS, YYNGEE. CDR3 length: 15 amino acids. Trimming removed 4 bases from V and 5 bases from J; junction bases left unmatched: 8. The CDR3 region is CASSLTGGWGTEAFF. The CDR3 DNA reads TGTGCCAGCAGCTTGACAGGGGGCTGGGGTACTGAAGCTTTCTTT.

The chain links TRBV3-1 (or the pseudogene TRBV3-2) to TRBJ2-1; 9 bases agree with TRBD2. Germline loops: CDR1 LGHDT, CDR2 YNNKEL (reference sequence). V lost 4 bases and J lost 6; bases outside the gene matches: 7. The length of the CDR3 is 15 residues. CDR3 in DNA: TGTGCCAGCAGCCTTACTAGCGGGTTTACCAATGAGCAGTTCTTC. This translates into CASSLTSGFTNEQFF.

The chain employs TRBV4-1 and TRBJ1-1, with D possibly being TRBD1 (5 bases). The ends were cut back, 0 bases at V and 12 bases at J, with 14 bases in the middle. This CDR3 region has 13 residues. Germline V gives CDR1 MGHRA, CDR2 YSYEKL. This chain's CDR3 is CASSQDSEGRTFF. CDR3 in DNA: TGCGCCAGCAGCCAAGATTCAGAGGGGAGGACTTTCTTT.

The chain combines TRBV6-5 with TRBJ2-7; D call uncertain. This CDR3 spans 13 amino acids. Trimming shortened V by 6 bases and J by 1 base, and 10 bases separated the two germline ends. The V gene's germline CDR1 is MNHEY and CDR2 SVGAGI. CDR3 DNA sequence: TGTGCCAGCAGGGGCCCTGAGTCCTACGAGCAGTACTTC. As protein: CASRGPESYEQYF.

CDR3 protein: CASSSDRAYNEQFF. The CDR3 bases are TGTGCCAGCAGTTCGGACAGGGCCTACAATGAGCAGTTCTTC. This chain connects TRBV28 to TRBJ2-1, with TRBD1 matching over 8 bases. This CDR3 is built from 14 residues. The V gene end was trimmed by 4 bases and the J gene end by 2 bases; junction bases not matched to a gene: 1. From germline, CDR1 is MDHEN and CDR2 SYDVKM.

Concerning this clone: One end of the junction varies from germline; a read error may be responsible. CDR3 in DNA: TGTGCCAGCAGCTTGGGCAGGGGGCTGGACTTC. It yields the protein CASSLGRGLDF. The V gene is TRBV5-6, the J gene TRBJ2-7; 8 bases map to TRBD1. Germline CDR1 is SGHDT and CDR2 is YYEEEE. This CDR3 region has 11 residues.

Only one count was recorded for this clone. The V call is TRBV3-1 (or the pseudogene TRBV3-2), the J call TRBJ2-1; D may be TRBD2 (6 bases). Germline assignment: CDR1 LGHDT and CDR2 YNNKEL (reference sequence). Trimming cost V 0 bases and J 2 bases, with 11 bases left between them. The CDR3 has 16 residues. The CDR3 DNA reads as TGTGCCAGCAGCCAAGAAAGGAGGGAGGCCTACAATGAGCAGTTCTTC. Amino acids: CASSQERREAYNEQFF.

The chain employs TRBV19 and TRBJ2-7; 8 positions agree with TRBD2. The V and J ends lost 2 bases and 1 base, in that order; junction bases with no gene match: 10. The V gene's germline CDR1 is LNHDA and CDR2 SQIVND (reference sequence). The CDR3 is 17 amino acids. DNA for the CDR3: TGTGCCAGTAGTATACGGGAGGGCGGGACTGCTTCCTACGAGCAGTACTTC. Translating gives CASSIREGGTASYEQYF.

A few counts support this clone. V gene TRBV6-6 combines with J gene TRBJ2-1; the match to TRBD2 covers 9 bases. Germline CDR1 reads MNHNY; CDR2 reads SVGAGI (reference sequence). V was clipped by 6 bases and J by 2 bases; unmatched bases: 5. The CDR3 covers 15 residues. CDR3 bases: TGTGCCAGCAGCCATAGCGGGAGTCCCTACAATGAGCAGTTCTTC. Its protein product is CASSHSGSPYNEQFF.

This clone appeared a single time. The chain has TRBV5-1 and TRBJ1-1; 9 nucleotides match TRBD1. Per the germline V gene, CDR1 is SGHRS and CDR2 is YFSETQ. V dropped 5 bases and J dropped 1; count of bases not matched to a gene: 12. The CDR3 is 17 residues long. The chain's CDR3 is CASSRPGQGLRNTEAFF. The CDR3 coding sequence is TGCGCCAGCAGTCGACCGGGACAGGGATTACGGAACACTGAAGCTTTCTTT.

The rearrangement joins TRBV12-3 or TRBV12-4 to TRBJ1-1; D is uncertain. The V end lost 6 bases, the J end lost 0 bases, and 8 bases lay between the germline ends. The CDR3 consists of 13 residues. CDR3 nucleotides: TGTGCCAGCAGGGGCCAAATGAACACTGAAGCTTTCTTT. Translation gives CASRGQMNTEAFF.

This chain links TRBV6-5 with TRBJ1-3; the match to TRBD1 covers 12 bases. V lost 2 bases, J lost 8 bases, and 7 bases stayed unmatched. The CDR3 loop spans 16 amino acids. Germline V CDR1 and CDR2: MNHEY, SVGAGI. The DNA of the CDR3 is TGTGCCAGCAGTTACGTGGGGACAGGGGGCCAAGACACCATATATTTT. Translating gives CASSYVGTGGQDTIYF.

V and J are TRBV28 and TRBJ1-1; TRBD1 matches at 7 bases. V dropped 7 bases and J dropped 4; count of bases not matched to a gene: 0. The CDR3 length is 11 residues. CDR1 is MDHEN, CDR2 SYDVKM, per germline. CDR3 nucleotides: TGTGCCAGCACAGGGGGCACTGAAGCTTTCTTT. Translation: CASTGGTEAFF. Variable domain in full (rest from reference TRBV28 and TRBJ1-1): DVKVTQSSRYLVKRTGEKVFLECVQDMDHENMFWYRQDPGLGLRLIYFSYDVKMKEKGDIPEGYSVSREKKERFSLILESASTNQTSMYLCASTGGTEAFFGQGTRLTVV.

This clone was counted once. The same CDR3 also results from other DNA sequences found in this sample. The chain joins TRBV18 to TRBJ2-2, with D possibly TRBD1 on 5 matching bases. V lost 3 bases, J lost 1 base, and 6 bases lay in between. Germline V gene sequence: CDR1 KGHSH, CDR2 LQKENI. The CDR3 extends over 14 amino acids. The CDR3 sequence is CASSPGQNTGELFF. CDR3 nucleotides: TGTGCCAGCTCACCGGGGCAGAACACCGGGGAGCTGTTTTTT.

The CDR3 bases are TGTGCCACGGGGGGGGACAGCCCAGACGAGTCGATGAACACTGAAGCTTTCTTT. Translation gives CATGGDSPDESMNTEAFF. This chain links TRBV10-3 with TRBJ1-1; 7 bases are shared with TRBD1. Looked up from germline, CDR1 is ENHRY and CDR2 is SYGVKD. This CDR3 is 18 amino acids long. V shed 10 bases and J 0 bases; nucleotides not matched to a gene: 20.

The chain combines TRBV7-9 with TRBJ1-1; no clear D gene. Germline V gene data show CDR1 as SEHNR and CDR2 as FQNEAQ (reference sequence). This CDR3 spans 13 amino acids. Trimming stripped 5 bases from V and 0 bases from J, with 7 bases between. The CDR3 DNA is TGTGCCAGCAGCCTCTCTTTGAACACTGAAGCTTTCTTT. It encodes CASSLSLNTEAFF.

The V and J genes are TRBV27 and TRBJ1-2, with D hard to call. This CDR3 has 15 residues. The ends were cut back, 8 bases at V and 2 bases at J, with 18 bases in the middle. The germline V gene encodes CDR1 MNHEY and CDR2 SMNVEV (reference sequence). CDR3 sequence: CASSTEGRPNYGYTF. CDR3 bases: TGTGCCAGCTCGACCGAGGGCAGACCAAACTATGGCTACACCTTC.

The J gene is TRBJ2-3, the V gene TRBV19, with D perhaps TRBD1 (5 bases). This CDR3 has 15 amino acids. Trimming stripped 5 bases from V and 1 base from J, with 13 bases between. The germline V gene has CDR1 LNHDA and CDR2 SQIVND (reference sequence). This CDR3 is CASSDRGHRTDTQYF. The DNA for the CDR3 is TGTGCCAGTAGTGATCGTGGACACCGCACAGATACGCAGTATTTT.

V usage is TRBV19 and J usage is TRBJ1-5, with a weak D call TRBD1 (5 bases). V shed 1 base and J shed 4 bases, with 8 bases lying between them. Germline V gene lookup returns CDR1 LNHDA and CDR2 SQIVND (reference sequence). CDR3 length: 14 residues. Here the CDR3 DNA reads TGTGCCAGTAGTATAGTCGGGGGAAATCAGCCCCAGCATTTT. It yields the protein CASSIVGGNQPQHF.

This chain uses TRBV2 with TRBJ2-7; 9 bases agree with TRBD2. Trimming took 7 bases from V and 2 from J; bases not matched to a gene: 6. This CDR3 region has 14 residues. Germline CDR1 reads SNHLY; CDR2 reads FYNNEI. The CDR3 protein is CASKEREVTYEQYF. CDR3 DNA: TGTGCCAGCAAAGAGCGGGAGGTAACCTACGAGCAGTACTTC.

The chain is built from TRBV3-1 (or the pseudogene TRBV3-2) and TRBJ2-2; weak D call: TRBD2 (5 bases). Deletions cut 8 bases from V and 7 bases from J, with 14 bases between. CDR1 and CDR2 (germline): LGHDT, YNNKEL (reference sequence). This CDR3 has 13 amino acids. CDR3 in DNA: TGTGCCAGCCGCCCGGGGTGGGGCGGGGAGCTGTTTTTT. This translates into CASRPGWGGELFF.

The rearrangement joins TRBV18 to TRBJ1-6; TRBD1 might be the D (6 bases). Germline-derived CDR1 and CDR2 are KGHSH and LQKENI. This CDR3 has 16 residues. V was pared by 2 bases and J by 7 bases, with 15 bases between. Here the CDR3 DNA reads TGTGCCAGCTCACCATACTACAGGGAAATGAATTCACCCCTCCACTTT. Translated: CASSPYYREMNSPLHF.

V and J are TRBV11-2 and TRBJ2-1; 9 bases line up with TRBD1. The CDR3 is made up of 15 amino acids. Germline lookup yields CDR1 SGHAT and CDR2 FQNNGV. After removal of 5 bases from V and 6 bases from J, the junction contained 8 bases not matched to a gene. The CDR3 here is CASSLDRGSFNEQFF. As DNA, the CDR3 is TGTGCCAGCAGCCTCGACAGGGGGTCTTTCAATGAGCAGTTCTTC.

The chain combines TRBV19 with TRBJ1-1, with D perhaps TRBD1 (5 bases). Germline values: CDR1 LNHDA, CDR2 SQIVND (reference sequence). V was cut by 7 bases and J by 1 base, with 13 bases left in between. This CDR3 is 14 amino acids long. Here the CDR3 DNA reads TGTGCCAGTACCCTGGGACTTAAGAACACTGAAGCTTTCTTT. It codes for CASTLGLKNTEAFF.

The rearrangement uses TRBV6-5 and TRBJ2-2, with TRBD2 as a possible D gene (5 bases). The CDR3 covers 14 residues. Germline CDR1 and CDR2: MNHEY and SVGAGI. The CDR3 is CTTKSGIQAGELFF. CDR3 nucleotide sequence: TGTACTACGAAGTCGGGGATCCAAGCCGGGGAGCTGTTTTTT.